A single sample gave rise to the 18 T cell receptor delta chains below, sequenced in a study of Vδ1+ human thymocytes. No antigen has been identified for these receptors. Regarding the study as a whole: Thymic TRG and TRD repertoires appeared highly polyclonal.

RNA was extracted from the cells and then reverse transcribed. Multiplex PCR used pooled V-gene forward primers and a constant-region reverse primer to amplify CDR3s. With CATT, TCRdb re-called clones from the multiplex PCR reads. Among tens of thousands of delta-chain clones listed, about a sixth were seen once. The sequenced sample consisted of Vdelta1+ gamma-delta thymocytes from the thymus. Subset indicated: FACS-sorted CD3+ TCRalphabeta- TCRVdelta1+ TCRVdelta2- thymocytes. The receptors here all came from a boy under two years old who had congenital heart surgery.

The sample holds a few counts of this clone. The genes are TRDV1 and TRDJ1; D possibly corresponds to TRDD2 (5 bases). Trimming cost V 2 bases and J 3 bases, with 19 bases left between them. The CDR3 loop spans 17 amino acids. CDR1 and CDR2 from the germline V gene are TSWWSYY and QGS. The CDR3 loop reads CALGETYVPHISDKLIF. CDR3 DNA sequence: TGTGCTCTTGGGGAAACCTACGTCCCCCACATATCCGATAAACTCATCTTT.

This clone has only a few counts. This chain links TRDV1 with TRDJ1; 7 bases match TRDD3. Per germline, CDR1 TSWWSYY and CDR2 QGS. This CDR3 has 16 residues. V lost 0 bases to trimming and J lost 9 bases; unmatched junction nucleotides: 13. The CDR3 loop reads CALGELVLGRLGELIF. The CDR3 nucleotides are TGTGCTCTTGGGGAACTTGTACTGGGGAGGCTAGGTGAACTCATCTTT.

The chain links TRDV1 to TRDJ1; TRDD2 aligns across 9 bases. CDR1 and CDR2 (germline): TSWWSYY, QGS. Trimming at V came to 4 bases and at J to 0 bases, leaving 33 bases not matched to a gene. The CDR3 spans 25 residues. The CDR3: CALGGPEGLPTAPWGTSQYTDKLIF. The DNA for the CDR3 is TGTGCTCTTGGGGGACCAGAGGGCCTTCCTACGGCCCCTTGGGGGACCTCCCAATACACCGATAAACTCATCTTT.

This chain uses TRDV1 with TRDJ1; 7 bases agree with TRDD3. V was pared by 7 bases and J by 4 bases, with 6 bases of the junction left unmatched. Germline V gene lookup returns CDR1 TSWWSYY and CDR2 QGS. This CDR3 region has 13 residues. CDR3 coding DNA: TGTGCTCTTGTTCCCCTGGGGGGCGATAAACTCATCTTT. Residues: CALVPLGGDKLIF.

This clone was picked up a small number of times. The chain has TRDV1 and TRDJ1; D not certain. The CDR3 contains 15 residues. CDR1 and CDR2 from the germline V gene are TSWWSYY and QGS. Between the trimmed V and J ends, which lost 1 base and 0 bases, there was a span of 9 bases. The CDR3 is CALGEPPLYTDKLIF. The CDR3 DNA sequence: TGTGCTCTTGGGGAACCCCCCTTGTACACCGATAAACTCATCTTT.

The rearrangement joins TRDV1 to TRDJ2, with a weak D call TRDD2 (5 bases). Per the germline V gene, CDR1 is TSWWSYY and CDR2 is QGS. The CDR3 is 16 amino acids. V lost 2 bases to trimming and J lost 8 bases, with 18 bases between them. The CDR3 sequence is CALGEGSIFPSAQLFF. DNA for the CDR3: TGTGCTCTTGGGGAAGGTTCTATATTCCCTTCGGCACAACTCTTCTTT.

Only a few counts were recorded for this clone. The gene calls are TRDV1 and TRDJ1; 9 positions agree with TRDD3. V was clipped by 5 bases and J by 7 bases; unmatched bases: 23. The CDR3 totals 19 residues. Germline V gene lookup returns CDR1 TSWWSYY and CDR2 QGS. The CDR3 sequence: CALGIEIWGIALGRGKLIF. The DNA for the CDR3 is TGTGCTCTTGGGATCGAGATTTGGGGGATAGCCCTCGGGCGTGGTAAACTCATCTTT.

This chain connects TRDV1 to TRDJ1, with 7 bases matching TRDD3. Germline V gives CDR1 TSWWSYY, CDR2 QGS. The CDR3 totals 22 residues. Trimming took 1 base from V and 0 from J; bases not matched to a gene: 23. CDR3 nucleotide sequence: TGTGCTCTTGGGGAACCCCAGCTCTCAGTCCCTGACTGGGGACCGTACACCGATAAACTCATCTTT. The encoded protein is CALGEPQLSVPDWGPYTDKLIF.

This clone was recorded a few times. The chain links TRDV1 to TRDJ1; D is perhaps TRDD2 (5 bases). Trimming removed 3 bases from V and 8 bases from J, with 19 bases in between. In germline, CDR1 is TSWWSYY, CDR2 QGS. The length of the CDR3 is 15 residues. CDR3 DNA: TGTGCTCTTGGGGAGCCCCCTACTACGCTGGTAAAACTCATCTTT. Its translation is CALGEPPTTLVKLIF.

This clone has more than one count but fewer than ten. V is TRDV1 and J is TRDJ1; D might be TRDD3 (6 bases). CDR3 size: 17 residues. Germline CDR1 reads TSWWSYY; CDR2 reads QGS. Trimming stripped 3 bases from V and 0 bases from J, with 17 bases between. Here the CDR3 reads CALGEHRDLGYTDKLIF. Here the CDR3 DNA reads TGTGCTCTTGGGGAGCACCGAGATCTGGGGTACACCGATAAACTCATCTTT.

Notes on this clone: Compared with germline, one end of the junction differs, possibly owing to a read error. This chain links TRDV1 with TRDJ1; 8 bases match TRDD3. This CDR3 comprises 19 residues. From germline, CDR1 is TSWWSYY and CDR2 QGS. CDR3 in DNA: TGTGCTCTTGGGCAACTTACAGCGTGGGGGGATAAGGACACCGATAAACTCATCTTT. Amino acid sequence: CALGQLTAWGDKDTDKLIF.

This chain joins TRDV1 and TRDJ1; 10 nucleotides align to TRDD3. The CDR3 spans 19 residues. After removal of 2 bases from V and 10 bases from J, the junction contained 22 bases not matched to a gene. Germline assignment: CDR1 TSWWSYY and CDR2 QGS. DNA of the CDR3: TGTGCTCTTGGGGAAGCCGACTCCCCGAGGGGTACTGGGGGATCGGGACTCATCTTT. Protein product: CALGEADSPRGTGGSGLIF.

This sequence joins TRDV1 and TRDJ1; TRDD3 aligns across 9 bases. CDR3 length: 22 amino acids. Per the germline V gene, CDR1 is TSWWSYY and CDR2 is QGS. The V gene end was trimmed by 0 bases and the J gene end by 2 bases; junction bases not matched to a gene: 22. The CDR3 DNA is TGTGCTCTTGGGGAACTGGATCCCCTGGGGGATGCAAGCCTCCGGGGGACCGATAAACTCATCTTT. Amino acids: CALGELDPLGDASLRGTDKLIF.

The chain is built from TRDV1 and TRDJ1; 12 positions match TRDD3. The J segment lost 3 bases and the V segment lost 5 bases, leaving 25 bases of the junction unmatched. In germline, CDR1 is TSWWSYY, CDR2 QGS. The CDR3 length is 22 residues. CDR3 sequence reads: CALGNRPSLVLGDTRYADKLIF. The DNA of the CDR3 is TGTGCTCTTGGGAACCGGCCTTCCCTCGTACTGGGGGATACTAGGTACGCCGATAAACTCATCTTT.

This clone was detected only a few times. V usage is TRDV1 and J usage is TRDJ1, with TRDD3 identical over 10 bases. Germline CDR1 reads TSWWSYY; CDR2 reads QGS. CDR3 length: 16 amino acids. V was clipped by 6 bases and J by 2 bases; unmatched bases: 9. The CDR3: CALGFPILGDTDKLIF. As DNA, the CDR3 is TGTGCTCTTGGTTTTCCTATACTGGGGGATACCGATAAACTCATCTTT.

The chain is built from TRDV1 and TRDJ1; D is unclear. CDR3 length: 17 residues. Trimming took off 6 bases at V and 0 bases at J, with 20 bases between the two ends. The germline V gene encodes CDR1 TSWWSYY and CDR2 QGS. The CDR3 coding sequence is TGTGCTCTTGGAGAAGGGTACCTCCACGCGTACACCGATAAACTCATCTTT. Translated: CALGEGYLHAYTDKLIF.

This clone has a handful of counts. The chain is built from TRDV1 and TRDJ1; 9 bases match TRDD3. The germline CDR1 and CDR2 sequences are TSWWSYY and QGS. V dropped 2 bases and J dropped 0; count of bases not matched to a gene: 13. This CDR3 comprises 19 residues. The CDR3 protein is CALGEITPLGETYTDKLIF. The CDR3 region has the DNA TGTGCTCTTGGGGAAATAACCCCACTGGGGGAGACGTACACCGATAAACTCATCTTT.

This clone was detected a few times. The rearrangement uses TRDV2 and TRDJ1, with D possibly matching TRDD2 (5 bases). The germline V and J ends were trimmed by 2 bases and 0 bases, with 36 bases remaining between them. Germline CDR1 is GEAIGNYY and CDR2 is EKD. The CDR3 has 23 amino acids. CDR3 coding DNA: TGTGCCTGTGACAACCCCAAAACCCGGCATAGGGGCCTTCTTGGGCCTTACACCGATAAACTCATCTTT. Protein product: CACDNPKTRHRGLLGPYTDKLIF.